The sequence of this TCR beta chain was determined in a study of blood T cell repertoires in COVID-19. TCRdb's copy holds only in-frame clones and misses some; the assay was immunoSEQ multiplex PCR. The data show over 300,000 clones, 70% to 90% seen once. Everyone who took part was roughly 18 to 89 years old, and they came from about 25 US areas. Grouping used clinical history reported by participants in a survey and questionnaire. The CDR3 loop spans 14 amino acids. The V segment lost 2 bases and the J segment 5 bases; nucleotides outside the gene matches: 2. Germline-derived CDR1 and CDR2 are KGHDR and SFDVKD.

The sequencing sample was made of PBMCs or T cells enriched from blood (not recorded which). V is TRBV24-1 and J is TRBJ2-7; 10 bases agree with TRBD1. This receptor was obtained from a man younger than 45 who had recovered from COVID-19. CDR3 sequence reads: CATSDSTGGHEQYF. CDR3 in DNA: TGTGCCACCAGTGATTCGACAGGGGGCCACGAGCAGTACTTC.